This T cell receptor (beta chain) emerged from a study of cytomegalovirus exposure and HLA in healthy donors. V was shortened by 7 bases and J by 0 bases, with 10 bases between the two germline ends. This CDR3 region has 14 residues. Per the germline V gene, CDR1 is MDHEN and CDR2 is SYDVKM. Regarding this clone: Its specificity is unknown.

Points from the study as a whole: Further analysis, carried out later, found HLA-associated TCR beta chains more clonally expanded than equally common other chains.

In the PCR, 60 Vbeta and 13 Jbeta primers were used. Original processing notes: In a later analysis, about 12 million of 75 million to 90 million unique beta chains occurred in at least two donors. Some clones are missing from TCRdb's copy, which holds only in-frame ones; the method was immunoSEQ multiplex PCR. That table furnishes V, J and clone size, whereas the DNA furnished D and trimming. The repertoire has roughly 200,000 clones, around three quarters of them found once; the top ten carry 11% to 15%. The TCR sequence derives from a woman in her twenties or thirties in good health and CMV-seropositive. The sample consisted of PBMCs. J is TRBJ1-3 and V is TRBV28, with D possibly being TRBD1 (5 bases). The CDR3 region is CASNPDTSGNTIYF. The CDR3 nucleotides are TGTGCCAGCAATCCGGACACCTCTGGAAACACCATATATTTT. Combining the CDR3 with reference TRBV28 and TRBJ1-3 gives the whole variable domain DVKVTQSSRYLVKRTGEKVFLECVQDMDHENMFWYRQDPGLGLRLIYFSYDVKMKEKGDIPEGYSVSREKKERFSLILESASTNQTSMYLCASNPDTSGNTIYFGEGSWLTVV.